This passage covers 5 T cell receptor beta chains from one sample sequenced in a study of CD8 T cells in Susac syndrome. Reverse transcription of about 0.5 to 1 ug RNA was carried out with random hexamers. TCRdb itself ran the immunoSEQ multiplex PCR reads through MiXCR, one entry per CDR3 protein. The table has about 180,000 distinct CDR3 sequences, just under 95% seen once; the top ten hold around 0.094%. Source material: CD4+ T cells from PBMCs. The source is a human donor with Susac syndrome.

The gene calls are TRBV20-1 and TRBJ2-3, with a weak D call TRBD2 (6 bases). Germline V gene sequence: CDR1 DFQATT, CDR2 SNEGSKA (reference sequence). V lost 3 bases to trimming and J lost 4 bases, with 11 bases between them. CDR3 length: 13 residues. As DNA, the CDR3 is TGCAGTGCTAGCCGACTAGGCGCAGATACGCAGTATTTT. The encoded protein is CSASRLGADTQYF.

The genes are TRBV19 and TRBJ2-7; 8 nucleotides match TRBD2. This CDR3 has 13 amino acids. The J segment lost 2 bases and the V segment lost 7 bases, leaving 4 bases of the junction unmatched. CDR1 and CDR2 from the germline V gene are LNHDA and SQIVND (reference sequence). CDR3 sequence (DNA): TGTGCCAGTAAATCGGGAGGGACCTACGAGCAGTACTTC. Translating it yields CASKSGGTYEQYF.

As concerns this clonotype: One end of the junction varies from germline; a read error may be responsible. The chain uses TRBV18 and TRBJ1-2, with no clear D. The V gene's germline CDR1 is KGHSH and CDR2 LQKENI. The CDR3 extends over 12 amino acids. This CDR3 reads CASSPPVTIPAF. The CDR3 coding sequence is TGTGCCAGCTCACCACCAGTCACTATTCCAGCCTTC.

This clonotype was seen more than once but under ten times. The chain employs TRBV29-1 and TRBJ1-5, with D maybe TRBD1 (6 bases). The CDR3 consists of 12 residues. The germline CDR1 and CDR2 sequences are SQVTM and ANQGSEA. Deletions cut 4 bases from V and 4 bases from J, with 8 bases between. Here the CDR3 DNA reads TGCAGCGTTGGCCAGGGGAATCAGCCCCAGCATTTT. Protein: CSVGQGNQPQHF.

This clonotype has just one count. The chain's CDR3 is CASSPESDYGYTF. CDR3 coding DNA: TGTGCCAGCTCACCAGAAAGCGACTATGGCTACACCTTC. V gene TRBV18 combines with J gene TRBJ1-2; D not resolved. Looked up from germline, CDR1 is KGHSH and CDR2 is LQKENI. V lost 2 bases to trimming and J lost 3 bases, with 7 bases between them. CDR3 length: 13 residues. The full variable domain, rest sourced from reference TRBV18 and TRBJ1-2, is NAGVMQNPRHLVRRRGQEARLRCSPMKGHSHVYWYRQLPEEGLKFMVYLQKENIIDESGMPKERFSAEFPKEGPSILRIQQVVRGDSAAYFCASSPESDYGYTFGSGTRLTVV.